This T cell receptor (beta chain) was sequenced for a study of CD4+ T cells in melanoma. General observations from the study: Neoantigen-specific CD4+ T cells in melanoma reportedly had diverse differentiation states.

Sequencing was performed with immunoSEQ multiplex PCR; in TCRdb, only in-frame clones are kept and a portion is missing. The sample carries about 140,000 clones, approximately 91% recorded once. As for this clone: Its matching antigen is unknown.

The CDR3 is 15 residues long. The ends were cut back, 2 bases at V and 10 bases at J, with 15 bases in the middle. Germline CDR1 and CDR2: KGHSH and LQKENI. This chain joins TRBV18 and TRBJ1-6; D gene ambiguous. This receptor was taken from a human donor with melanoma. DNA of the CDR3: TGTGCCAGCTCACCAAGTTCAGGTTTGACCTCACCCCTCCACTTT. This translates into CASSPSSGLTSPLHF.